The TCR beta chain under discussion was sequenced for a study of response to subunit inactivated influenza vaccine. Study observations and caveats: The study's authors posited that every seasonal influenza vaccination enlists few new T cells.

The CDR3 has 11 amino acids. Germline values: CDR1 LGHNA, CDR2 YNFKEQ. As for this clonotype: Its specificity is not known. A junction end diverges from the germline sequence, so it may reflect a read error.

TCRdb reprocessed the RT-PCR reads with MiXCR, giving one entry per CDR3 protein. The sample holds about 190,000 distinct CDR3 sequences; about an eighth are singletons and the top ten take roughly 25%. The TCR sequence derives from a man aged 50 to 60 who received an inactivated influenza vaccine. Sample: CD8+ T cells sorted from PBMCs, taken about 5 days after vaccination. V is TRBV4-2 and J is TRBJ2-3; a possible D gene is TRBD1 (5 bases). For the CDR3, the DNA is TGTGCCAGCAGCCTAGGGGATACGCAGTCTTTT. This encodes CASSLGDTQSF.